Reported below is one T cell receptor (beta chain). Its specific antigen is unknown. It has no much larger one-base neighbor in the sample; base qualities were not kept. This sample stems from a study of blood T cell repertoires in COVID-19 (dated by TCRdb to 2020 to 2021). Notes on the research overall: Collaborator samples came from the United States, Italy and Spain and covered acute and convalescent phases of COVID-19. The material from the prospective study consisted of cDNA or gDNA derived from T cells, B-cell-depleted T cells, or PBMCs. The dataset comprised deeply sampled blood TCRbeta repertoires from subjects exposed to, actively infected with, or recovered from COVID-19. A freely available public database, intended as a resource for researchers studying the immune response to SARS-CoV-2, is where the repertoires were released. The samples were drawn from two sources: the first 160 participants of the ongoing ImmuneRACE study, and 1,254 subjects contributed by 6 global collaborators. The sample metadata nearly always contained a de-identified subject ID, COVID-19 status, age in years and sex. Where available, HLA class I and class II types were taken from metadata supplied by the sample provider and were not determined by assay-based typing. What the work shows at the level of the full study, not this receptor alone: The amount of clinical and demographic metadata varied by source and participant and was provided uncurated.

TCRbeta CDR3 regions were amplified from genomic DNA using the immunoSEQ Assay, a bias-controlled multiplex PCR. The authors processed their data as follows. Nucleated cell counts per sample were estimated from amplification of reference gene primers within the assay. To quantify the absolute abundance of each unique TCRbeta CDR3 rearrangement, sequence reads were collapsed and filtered. For each sample, productive Simpson clonality was calculated by taking the square root of Simpson's diversity index across productive rearrangements. The source is immuneACCESS, and TCRdb retained only in-frame sequences with V and J called. Part of the clones is not carried over; for the studies checked, unresolved V genes explain less than half of this, and the remainder is unexplained. V, J and clone size derive from that table, while D and trimming were established from the DNA sequence. The sample yields approximately 500,000 clones; around nine tenths were counted once. The top ten clones comprise less than 9% of the sample.

The germline V gene yields MNHEY for CDR1 and SVGAGI for CDR2. Inclusive of the bounding cysteine and phenylalanine, the CDR3 is 13 residues long. The DNA shown is the 39-base CDR3, in frame from base 1. For this chain, trimming is 11 bases at the V end and 4 bases at the J end, and the number of junction bases without a gene match is 10. One collaborating source in Seattle enrolled patients while the patients were actively infected and followed the patients over time throughout the course of disease. Collaborating institutions collected whole blood in K2EDTA tubes following their own protocols. Collaborator samples were shipped for TCRbeta analysis as frozen whole blood, isolated PBMCs, or DNA extracted from either sample type.

Input material: peripheral blood. This TCR was recovered from a woman in her forties or fifties with COVID-19, enrolled during active disease. The chain joins TRBV6-5 to TRBJ1-2; 7 bases in between match TRBD1. The CDR3 reads as follows: CAGQQGRGYGYTF. The DNA sequence is TGTGCCGGACAACAGGGGCGCGGCTATGGCTACACCTTC.